A selection of T cell receptor beta chains follows, all from one sample in a study of blood T cell repertoires in COVID-19. Sequencing was performed with immunoSEQ multiplex PCR; in TCRdb, only in-frame clones are kept and a portion is missing. The sample lists 150,000 to 200,000 clones, approximately 92% occurring once. Sequences were obtained from peripheral blood. The receptors come from a man aged 25-45 years with COVID-19, enrolled during active disease. CDR3s include the opening cysteine and the closing phenylalanine or tryptophan. D genes are given only for firm matches. Only some rows state a clone size, as once, few, many or a class for expanded clones.

v_gene	abundance	j_gene	d_gene	CDR3nt	CDR3aa
TRBV5-1	NA	TRBJ2-1	TRBD1	TGCGCCAGCAGCCCGGGACAGGGCGCCTACAATGAGCAGTTCTTC	CASSPGQGAYNEQFF
TRBV27	once	TRBJ2-7	NA	TGTGCCAGCAGTTTGTTCGGGGATACCTACGAGCAGTACTTC	CASSLFGDTYEQYF
TRBV24-1	NA	TRBJ2-3	NA	TGTGCCACCAGTGACCCAAACACAGATACGCAGTATTTT	CATSDPNTDTQYF
TRBV5-1	NA	TRBJ2-1	TRBD2	TGCGCCAGCAGCTTGTGGGGGTCGCGGGAGGGCCAAGATGAGCAGTTCTTC	CASSLWGSREGQDEQFF
TRBV6-2/TRBV6-3	NA	TRBJ1-1	NA	TGTGCCAGCAGTTACTCGGTCACGGGAGCTTTCTTT	CASSYSVTGAFF
TRBV9	NA	TRBJ1-2	TRBD1	TGTGCCAGCAGCGTAGCGACAGGGGGCGAGGGCTACACCTTC	CASSVATGGEGYTF
TRBV28	NA	TRBJ2-2	TRBD1	TGTGCCAGCAGGTACCTGGGACAGCCGGAGGGGGAGCTGTTTTTT	CASRYLGQPEGELFF
TRBV18	NA	TRBJ1-2	NA	TGTGCCAGCTCTCCCTCGGTGGGACTCTCCTATGGCTACACCTTC	CASSPSVGLSYGYTF
TRBV19	NA	TRBJ2-3	NA	TGTGCCAGTAGGGGACTCTACAGAGGAGATACGCAGTATTTT	CASRGLYRGDTQYF
TRBV18	NA	TRBJ1-3	NA	TGTGCCAGCTCATCGAACAGGGTCTCCTCTGGAAACACCATATATTTT	CASSSNRVSSGNTIYF
TRBV7-9	NA	TRBJ1-4	NA	TGTGCCAGCAGCTTAACAACGACGGCAGCGTCTAATGAAAAACTGTTTTTT	CASSLTTTAASNEKLFF
TRBV5-1	NA	TRBJ2-4	NA	TGCGCCAGCAGCTTACGAGGGGCCAAAAACATTCAGTACTTC	CASSLRGAKNIQYF
TRBV19	NA	TRBJ2-5	TRBD2	TGTGCCAGTAGTAGCGGGGGAGAGTACCAAGAGACCCAGTACTTC	CASSSGGEYQETQYF
TRBV27	NA	TRBJ2-6	TRBD1	TGTGCCAGCAGTACCTTCACAGGGGCTGGGGCCAACGTCCTGACTTTC	CASSTFTGAGANVLTF
TRBV5-1	NA	TRBJ2-1	NA	TGCGCCAGCAGCCCTCTTCCCAGCGGGTCCCTCAATGAGCAGTTCTTC	CASSPLPSGSLNEQFF
TRBV10-3	NA	TRBJ1-2	TRBD1	TGTGCCATCAGTGAGGGGACAGGGAAAATCTATGGCTACACCTTC	CAISEGTGKIYGYTF
TRBV5-6	NA	TRBJ1-2	NA	TGTGCCAGCAGCGTCGACAGAGGTGCTAACTATGGCTACACCTTC	CASSVDRGANYGYTF
TRBV27	NA	TRBJ1-4	TRBD1	TGTGCCAGCAGTTTATACAGGACAGGGAGCCTTAGTAAACTGTTTTTT	CASSLYRTGSLSKLFF
TRBV28	once	TRBJ1-1	TRBD1	TGTGCCAGCAGCTTCGTGACAGGGTCGATGGGGAACACTGAAGCTTTCTTT	CASSFVTGSMGNTEAFF
TRBV28	NA	TRBJ1-6	TRBD1	TGTGCCAGCTTAGTTGGGGGGACAGCTAATTCACCCCTCCACTTT	CASLVGGTANSPLHF
TRBV7-3	NA	TRBJ2-1	NA	TGTGCCAGCAGCACGGTCTCCAGCGGGTTCAATGAGCAGTTCTTC	CASSTVSSGFNEQFF
TRBV2	NA	TRBJ2-1	TRBD2	TGTGCCAGCACACCCCGGACTAGCGCCCTACAGAGTGAGCAGTTCTTC	CASTPRTSALQSEQFF
TRBV7-2	NA	TRBJ1-4	NA	TGTGCCAGCAGCCGCTCGGGTGCAGCTAATGAAAAACTGTTTTTT	CASSRSGAANEKLFF
TRBV28	NA	TRBJ1-5	NA	TGTGCCAGCAGTTTCTCGAGGAGCAATCAGCCCCAGCATTTT	CASSFSRSNQPQHF
TRBV7-9	once	TRBJ2-1	TRBD2	TGTGCCAGCAGCTTTGCGGGAGCGAACAATGAGCAGTTCTTC	CASSFAGANNEQFF
TRBV15	NA	TRBJ2-5	NA	TGTGCCACCAGCAGAGCCGGGGGCGGGGGAGAGACCCAGTACTTC	CATSRAGGGGETQYF
TRBV24-1	NA	TRBJ1-2	TRBD1	TGTGCCACCAGTGCTCGGACAGGCCTGGGGGCCAACTATGGCTACACCTTC	CATSARTGLGANYGYTF
TRBV11-3	NA	TRBJ2-3	NA	TGTGCCAGCAGCAGACAGGAGAAAGATACGCAGTATTTT	CASSRQEKDTQYF
TRBV6-5	NA	TRBJ2-3	TRBD1	TGTGCCAGCAGTCGTTCGGGACAGGGGGCAGATACGCAGTATTTT	CASSRSGQGADTQYF
TRBV4-3	few	TRBJ1-1	TRBD1	TGCGCCAGCAGCCCGACGCTTTTGGACAGGGGGCTTTTAGACACTGAAGCTTTCTTT	CASSPTLLDRGLLDTEAFF
TRBV5-6	NA	TRBJ2-3	TRBD2	TGTGCCAGCAGCCGGCTAGCGGGAGAGGGGGGCACAGATACGCAGTATTTT	CASSRLAGEGGTDTQYF
TRBV7-9	NA	TRBJ2-3	TRBD2	TGTGCCAGCAGCTTAAATCTAGCGGGATTCACAGATACGCAGTATTTT	CASSLNLAGFTDTQYF
TRBV6-1	few	TRBJ2-7	NA	TGTGCCAGCAGTGAACCTGTCTACGAGCAGTACTTC	CASSEPVYEQYF
TRBV6-2/TRBV6-3	NA	TRBJ2-5	NA	TGTGCCAGCAGTGGGACTGGCCAAGAGACCCAGTACTTC	CASSGTGQETQYF
TRBV19	NA	TRBJ2-1	TRBD1	TGTGCCAGTAGCATTACGGGATACAGGGGGTCCAATGAGCAGTTCTTC	CASSITGYRGSNEQFF
TRBV6-5	NA	TRBJ2-7	TRBD2	TGTGCCAGCAGTTACTTGAGCGGGGACTCCTACGAGCAGTACTTC	CASSYLSGDSYEQYF
TRBV4-2	NA	TRBJ2-3	TRBD2	TGTGCCAGCAGCCAAGAGCTAGCGGGGGGGCCAGATACGCAGTATTTT	CASSQELAGGPDTQYF